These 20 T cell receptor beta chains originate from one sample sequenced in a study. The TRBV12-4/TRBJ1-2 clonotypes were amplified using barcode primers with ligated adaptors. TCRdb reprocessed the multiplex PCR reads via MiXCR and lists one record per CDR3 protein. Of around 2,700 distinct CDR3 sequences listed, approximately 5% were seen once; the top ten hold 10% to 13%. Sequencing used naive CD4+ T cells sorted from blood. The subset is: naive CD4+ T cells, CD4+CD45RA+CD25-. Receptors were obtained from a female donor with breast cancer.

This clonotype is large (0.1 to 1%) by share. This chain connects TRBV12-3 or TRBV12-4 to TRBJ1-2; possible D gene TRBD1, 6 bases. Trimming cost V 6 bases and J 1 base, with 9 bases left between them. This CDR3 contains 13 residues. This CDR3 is CASSGQSNYGYTF. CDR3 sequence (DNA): TGTGCCAGCAGCGGACAGAGTAACTATGGCTACACCTTC.

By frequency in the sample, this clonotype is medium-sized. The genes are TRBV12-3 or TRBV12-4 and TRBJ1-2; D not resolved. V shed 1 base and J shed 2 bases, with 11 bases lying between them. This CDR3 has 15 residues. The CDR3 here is CASSLVSVGNYGYTF. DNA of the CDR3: TGTGCCAGCAGTTTAGTAAGTGTAGGGAACTATGGCTACACCTTC.

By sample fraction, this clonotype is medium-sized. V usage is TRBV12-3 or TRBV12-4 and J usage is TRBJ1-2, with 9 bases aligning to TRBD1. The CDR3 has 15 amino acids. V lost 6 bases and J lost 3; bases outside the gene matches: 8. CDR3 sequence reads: CASRQGQGSYYGYTF. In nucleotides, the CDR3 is TGTGCCAGCAGACAAGGACAGGGGTCCTACTATGGCTACACCTTC.

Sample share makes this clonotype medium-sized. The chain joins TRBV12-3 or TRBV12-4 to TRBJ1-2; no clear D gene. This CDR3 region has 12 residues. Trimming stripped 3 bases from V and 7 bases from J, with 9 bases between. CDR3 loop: CASSFVGTGYTF. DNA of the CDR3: TGTGCCAGCAGTTTTGTTGGCACTGGCTACACCTTC.

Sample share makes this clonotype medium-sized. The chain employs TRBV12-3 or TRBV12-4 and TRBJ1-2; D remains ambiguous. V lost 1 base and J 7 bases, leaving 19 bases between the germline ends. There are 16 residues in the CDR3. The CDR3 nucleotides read TGTGCCAGCAGTTTAGAGGCTGTGGAGGGAGGTAGTGGCTACACCTTC. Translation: CASSLEAVEGGSGYTF.

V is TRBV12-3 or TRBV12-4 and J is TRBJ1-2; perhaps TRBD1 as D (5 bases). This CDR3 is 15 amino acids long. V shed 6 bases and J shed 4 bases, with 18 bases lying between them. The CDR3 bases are TGTGCCAGCAGCCCCAGTGCGTTCAGGGTCTATGGCTACACCTTC. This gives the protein CASSPSAFRVYGYTF.

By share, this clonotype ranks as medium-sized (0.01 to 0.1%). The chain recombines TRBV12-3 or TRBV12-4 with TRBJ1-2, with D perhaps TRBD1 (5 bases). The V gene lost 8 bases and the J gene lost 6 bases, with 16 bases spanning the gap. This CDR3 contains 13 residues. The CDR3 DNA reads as TGTGCCAGCGCCCCTCAGGAGGGGAATGGCTACACCTTC. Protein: CASAPQEGNGYTF.

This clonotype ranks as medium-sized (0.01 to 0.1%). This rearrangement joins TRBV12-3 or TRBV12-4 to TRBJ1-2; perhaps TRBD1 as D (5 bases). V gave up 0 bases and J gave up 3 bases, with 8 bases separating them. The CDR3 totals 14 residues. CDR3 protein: CASSLAPGHYGYTF. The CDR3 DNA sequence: TGTGCCAGCAGTTTAGCGCCAGGGCACTATGGCTACACCTTC.

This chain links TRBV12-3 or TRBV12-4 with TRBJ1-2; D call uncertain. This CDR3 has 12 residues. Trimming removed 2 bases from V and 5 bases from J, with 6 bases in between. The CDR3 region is CASSLRRYGYTF. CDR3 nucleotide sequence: TGTGCCAGCAGTTTACGAAGGTATGGCTACACCTTC.

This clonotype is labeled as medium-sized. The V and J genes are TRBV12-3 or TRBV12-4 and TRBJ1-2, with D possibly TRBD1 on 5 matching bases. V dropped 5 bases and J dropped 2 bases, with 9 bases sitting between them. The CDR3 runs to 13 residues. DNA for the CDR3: TGTGCCAGCAGTCTGGGACCGAACTATGGCTACACCTTC. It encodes CASSLGPNYGYTF.

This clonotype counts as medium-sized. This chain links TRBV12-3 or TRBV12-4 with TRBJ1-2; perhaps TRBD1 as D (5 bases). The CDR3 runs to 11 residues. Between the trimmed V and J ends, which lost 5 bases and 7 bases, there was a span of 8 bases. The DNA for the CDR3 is TGTGCCAGCAGTCCGGGACTTGGCTACACCTTC. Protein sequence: CASSPGLGYTF.

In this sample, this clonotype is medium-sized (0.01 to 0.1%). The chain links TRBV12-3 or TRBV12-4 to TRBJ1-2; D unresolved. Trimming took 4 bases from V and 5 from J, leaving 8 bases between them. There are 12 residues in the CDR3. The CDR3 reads CASSSFTYGYTF. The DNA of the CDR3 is TGTGCCAGCAGTTCATTTACATATGGCTACACCTTC.

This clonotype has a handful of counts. The CDR3 DNA reads TGTGCCAGCAGTCCCGGTTTAGACAGTTATGGCTACACCTTC. This translates into CASSPGLDSYGYTF. The chain uses TRBV12-3 or TRBV12-4 and TRBJ1-2; D is perhaps TRBD1 (5 bases). The CDR3 has 14 amino acids. The V end lost 5 bases, the J end lost 5 bases, and 15 bases lay between the germline ends.

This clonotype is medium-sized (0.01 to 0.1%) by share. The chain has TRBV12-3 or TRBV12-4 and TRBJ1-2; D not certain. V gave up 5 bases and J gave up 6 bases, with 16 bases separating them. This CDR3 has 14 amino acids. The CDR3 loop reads CASSTKPIQNGYTF. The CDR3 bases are TGTGCCAGCAGTACAAAGCCTATCCAGAATGGCTACACCTTC.

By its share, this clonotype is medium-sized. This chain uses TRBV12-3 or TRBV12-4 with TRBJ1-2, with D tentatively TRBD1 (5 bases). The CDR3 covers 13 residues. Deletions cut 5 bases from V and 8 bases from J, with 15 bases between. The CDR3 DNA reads TGTGCCAGCAGTCTGGACACAGGAGGAGGCTACACCTTC. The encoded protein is CASSLDTGGGYTF.

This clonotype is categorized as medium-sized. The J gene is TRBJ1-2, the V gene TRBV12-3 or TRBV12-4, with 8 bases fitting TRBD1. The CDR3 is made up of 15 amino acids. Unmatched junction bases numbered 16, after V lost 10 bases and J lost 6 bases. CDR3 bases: TGTGCCACTACGAATTCCGGACAGGGTTCCGATGGCTACACCTTC. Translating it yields CATTNSGQGSDGYTF.

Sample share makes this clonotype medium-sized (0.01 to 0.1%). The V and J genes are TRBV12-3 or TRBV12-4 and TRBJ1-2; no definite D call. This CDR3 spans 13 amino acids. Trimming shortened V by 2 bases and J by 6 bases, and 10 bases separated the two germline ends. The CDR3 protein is CASSLRSRDGYTF. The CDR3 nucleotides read TGTGCCAGCAGTTTAAGGTCTAGGGATGGCTACACCTTC.

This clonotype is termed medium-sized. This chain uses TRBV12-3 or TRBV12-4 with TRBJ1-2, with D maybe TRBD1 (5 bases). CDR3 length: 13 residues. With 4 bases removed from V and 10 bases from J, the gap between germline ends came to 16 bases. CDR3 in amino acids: CASSSPTGRSYTF. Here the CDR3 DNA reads TGTGCCAGCAGTTCTCCTACGGGACGCTCCTACACCTTC.

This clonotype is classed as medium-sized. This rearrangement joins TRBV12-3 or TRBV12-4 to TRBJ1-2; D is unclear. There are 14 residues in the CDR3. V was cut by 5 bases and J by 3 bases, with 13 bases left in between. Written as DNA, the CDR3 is TGTGCCAGCAGTCACAGCCTTTTAGACTATGGCTACACCTTC. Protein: CASSHSLLDYGYTF.

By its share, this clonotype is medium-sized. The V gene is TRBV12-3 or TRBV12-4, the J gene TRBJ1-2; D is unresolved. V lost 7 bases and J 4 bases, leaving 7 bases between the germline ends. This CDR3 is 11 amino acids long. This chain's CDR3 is CASTLGYGYTF. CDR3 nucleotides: TGTGCCAGCACACTGGGCTATGGCTACACCTTC.